This TCR beta chain was recorded in a study of CD8 T cells in ankylosing spondylitis. CDR1 MDHEN and CDR2 SYDVKM come from the germline V gene. This CDR3 contains 15 residues. V shed 7 bases and J shed 3 bases, with 15 bases lying between them. TCRdb re-called the 5' RACE reads with MiXCR, one entry per CDR3 protein. The sample carries some 220,000 distinct CDR3 sequences, under 8.5% recorded once. Sequenced input: blood, either unsorted or a sorted T cell fraction (not recorded which). The genes are TRBV28 and TRBJ1-4; no definite D call. This sequence was found in a female donor with ankylosing spondylitis or in good health (not recorded which). In DNA form, the CDR3 reads TGTGCCAGCACCCCGGTCGGGAGACCTAATGAAAAACTGTTTTTT. It encodes CASTPVGRPNEKLFF.